These 9 T cell receptor beta chains were all obtained from the same sample, sequenced in a study of T cell responses to AZD1222 COVID-19 vaccine. Method: immunoSEQ multiplex PCR; TCRdb's copy keeps in-frame clones and lacks some. The profile shows roughly 120,000 clones, 84% of them singletons. The sample here was peripheral blood, taken on day 0 of AZD1222 vaccination. The receptors derive from an adult in good health.

This chain connects TRBV18 to TRBJ1-3; tentative D call: TRBD1 (6 bases). Germline V gene lookup returns CDR1 KGHSH and CDR2 LQKENI. V was shortened by 5 bases and J by 5 bases, with 22 bases between the two germline ends. The CDR3 spans 17 residues. As DNA, the CDR3 is TGTGCCAGCTCAACTACAGGGACCCCGACAATAAGAAACACCATATATTTT. Residues: CASSTTGTPTIRNTIYF.

There are a few counts of this clone. The chain has TRBV2 and TRBJ1-6; D is unclear. Trimming cost V 4 bases and J 7 bases, with 8 bases left between them. Germline V lookup: CDR1 SNHLY, CDR2 FYNNEI. This CDR3 comprises 13 residues. The CDR3 DNA reads as TGTGCCAGCAGTGGAGACTGGAATTCACCCCTCCACTTT. This codes for CASSGDWNSPLHF.

DNA of the CDR3: TGTGCCAGCAGTTGGACGGGCAATCAGCCCCAGCATTTT. Translating it yields CASSWTGNQPQHF. V and J are TRBV28 and TRBJ1-5; D gene ambiguous. The CDR3 runs to 13 residues. Trimming removed 4 bases from V and 2 bases from J, with 6 bases in between. Germline CDR1 and CDR2: MDHEN and SYDVKM.

This chain uses TRBV9 with TRBJ1-2; D not resolved. The CDR3 is 12 residues long. The V gene's germline CDR1 is SGDLS and CDR2 YYNGEE. Trimming removed 4 bases at V and 4 bases at J, with 8 bases between. The CDR3 sequence: CASSSQSYGYTF. Here the CDR3 DNA reads TGTGCCAGCAGCTCCCAATCCTATGGCTACACCTTC.

The chain carries TRBV4-1 and TRBJ1-4, with D uncertain. The CDR3 totals 13 residues. V dropped 6 bases and J dropped 8 bases, with 13 bases sitting between them. Looked up from germline, CDR1 is MGHRA and CDR2 is YSYEKL. CDR3 nucleotide sequence: TGCGCCAGCAGAGATAAGGGTAGGGAAAAACTGTTTTTT. Residues: CASRDKGREKLFF.

The CDR3 DNA is TGTGCCAGCAGCTTAGGGCACGGCAGCATGAACACTGAAGCTTTCTTT. It yields the protein CASSLGHGSMNTEAFF. The chain couples TRBV7-2 to TRBJ1-1; D call uncertain. From germline, CDR1 is SGHTA and CDR2 FQGNSA. The CDR3 is 16 residues long. The germline V and J ends were trimmed by 1 base and 0 bases, with 12 bases remaining between them.

The chain has TRBV6-2 or TRBV6-3 and TRBJ2-2; 9 nucleotides match TRBD1. This CDR3 comprises 14 residues. Trimming removed 4 bases from V and 8 bases from J; junction bases left unmatched: 5. Germline assignment: CDR1 MNHEY and CDR2 SVGEGT. CDR3 sequence: CASSSRTGEGELFF. The CDR3 region has the DNA TGTGCCAGCAGTTCCCGGACAGGGGAAGGGGAGCTGTTTTTT.

Details on this clone: The junction and the germline gene differ at one end; a read error may be behind it. The chain links TRBV3-1 (or the pseudogene TRBV3-2) to TRBJ2-5; TRBD2 matches 7 bases. The CDR3 consists of 13 residues. Germline lookup yields CDR1 LGHDT and CDR2 YNNKEL (reference sequence). DNA of the CDR3: TGTGCCAGCAGCCAAGATCGGGGGGAGAGGGAGAACTTC. Translating gives CASSQDRGERENF.

The chain carries TRBV5-4 and TRBJ2-7; 7 bases agree with TRBD1. Germline assignment: CDR1 SGHNT and CDR2 YYREEE (reference sequence). Trimming took 4 bases from V and 4 from J; bases not matched to a gene: 5. This CDR3 has 13 residues. This CDR3 reads CASSRQGSYEQYF. The CDR3 region has the DNA TGTGCCAGCAGCAGACAGGGTAGTTACGAGCAGTACTTC.